This passage covers 22 T cell receptor beta chains from one sample sequenced in a study of blood T cell repertoires in COVID-19. The table came from immunoSEQ multiplex PCR; TCRdb's copy has only in-frame clones and leaves some out. The sample contains over 60,000 clones, 90% of which appear only once. The sequenced sample consisted of peripheral blood. These receptor sequences come from a man aged 45-65 years with COVID-19, enrolled during active disease.

The chain joins TRBV4-1 to TRBJ1-2, with a tentative D call TRBD1 (5 bases). The CDR3 spans 15 residues. Per germline, CDR1 MGHRA and CDR2 YSYEKL. Trimming shortened V by 4 bases and J by 4 bases, and 16 bases separated the two germline ends. The CDR3 DNA reads as TGCGCCAGCAGCCCCCAGGCGGGGGGTTCCTATGGCTACACCTTC. Its translation is CASSPQAGGSYGYTF.

The chain is built from TRBV11-3 and TRBJ2-3; 8 bases fit TRBD1. CDR3 length: 16 residues. Germline loops: CDR1 SGHNT, CDR2 YENEEA. The V gene end was trimmed by 1 base and the J gene end by 6 bases; junction bases not matched to a gene: 9. The CDR3 DNA follows: TGTGCCAGCAGCTTAGCCAGGACAGGGCCTAGCGATACGCAGTATTTT. Protein sequence: CASSLARTGPSDTQYF.

This chain connects TRBV4-2 to TRBJ1-3; D not certain. Germline V CDR1 and CDR2: LGHNA, YNFKEQ. V was trimmed by 3 bases and J by 0 bases, leaving 9 bases between them. The CDR3 covers 15 residues. The CDR3 nucleotides read TGTGCCAGCAGCCAGAGACACCTCTCTGGAAACACCATATATTTT. Its translation is CASSQRHLSGNTIYF.

V gene TRBV2 combines with J gene TRBJ1-2, with 11 bases lining up with TRBD1. CDR3 size: 14 residues. Germline lookup yields CDR1 SNHLY and CDR2 FYNNEI. Losses at the gene ends were 6 bases for V and 2 bases for J; bases not matched to a gene: 2. Here the CDR3 DNA reads TGTGCCAGCAGCGGACAGGGGGCAAACTATGGCTACACCTTC. Its translation is CASSGQGANYGYTF.

The table lists this clone with a few counts. The chain combines TRBV4-3 with TRBJ1-1, with 11 nucleotides matching TRBD1. CDR1 is LGHNA and CDR2 is YSLEER in the germline V gene. V shed 4 bases, J shed 4 bases, and the junction held 8 bases outside the gene matches. The CDR3 totals 16 residues. This CDR3 reads CASSLSPGTGGTEAFF. The CDR3 DNA sequence: TGCGCCAGCAGCCTCTCTCCCGGGACAGGGGGCACTGAAGCTTTCTTT.

CDR3: CATSEGLPYNEQFF. CDR3 coding DNA: TGTGCCACCAGTGAGGGACTGCCCTACAATGAGCAGTTCTTC. The rearrangement links TRBV24-1 to TRBJ2-1; D is perhaps TRBD2 (6 bases). In germline, CDR1 is KGHDR, CDR2 SFDVKD. V shed 4 bases and J shed 2 bases, with 8 bases lying between them. CDR3 length: 14 residues.

This chain connects TRBV5-4 to TRBJ2-3; 8 nucleotides agree with TRBD1. The CDR3 totals 15 residues. The germline V gene encodes CDR1 SGHNT and CDR2 YYREEE (reference sequence). Trimming at V came to 2 bases and at J to 5 bases, leaving 7 bases not matched to a gene. In DNA, the CDR3 is TGTGCCAGCAGCTTCCGGGACAGGAGAAGAGATACGCAGTATTTT. It codes for CASSFRDRRRDTQYF.

The rearrangement joins TRBV11-2 to TRBJ2-7; the D gene is possibly TRBD1 (7 bases). The V gene's germline CDR1 is SGHAT and CDR2 FQNNGV. The CDR3 spans 17 residues. Between the trimmed V and J ends, which lost 5 bases and 6 bases, there was a span of 26 bases. The CDR3 loop reads CASSTRGGTVIRGEQYF. DNA of the CDR3: TGTGCCAGCAGCACGAGAGGCGGGACAGTAATTCGCGGCGAGCAGTACTTC.

The chain has TRBV5-1 and TRBJ1-1, with D maybe TRBD1 (5 bases). Germline CDR1 is SGHRS and CDR2 is YFSETQ. The CDR3 has 18 residues. V was pared by 0 bases and J by 0 bases, with 18 bases between. The CDR3 reads CASSLGGPRQILNTEAFF. In nucleotides, the CDR3 is TGCGCCAGCAGCTTGGGGGGCCCAAGACAGATCTTGAACACTGAAGCTTTCTTT.

The chain combines TRBV27 with TRBJ1-2; tentatively, D is TRBD1 (6 bases). CDR3 size: 15 residues. The ends were cut back, 5 bases at V and 0 bases at J, with 13 bases in the middle. Per germline, CDR1 MNHEY and CDR2 SMNVEV (reference sequence). CDR3 sequence reads: CASSPSQGSNYGYTF. The CDR3 coding sequence is TGTGCCAGCAGTCCATCACAGGGTTCTAACTATGGCTACACCTTC.

The genes are TRBV28 and TRBJ1-2; D not resolved. The CDR3 has 13 amino acids. Trimming left V 10 bases short and J 6 bases short, with 18 bases between. CDR1 and CDR2 (germline): MDHEN, SYDVKM. DNA for the CDR3: TGTGCCACCTACGCCACGCAAATCCATGGCTACACCTTC. It translates to CATYATQIHGYTF.

CDR3 residues: CASSVMGGGYEQYF. CDR3 DNA: TGTGCCAGCAGCGTAATGGGGGGGGGCTACGAGCAGTACTTC. The rearrangement links TRBV11-2 to TRBJ2-7; 7 nucleotides align to TRBD2. This CDR3 comprises 14 residues. Germline V gene lookup returns CDR1 SGHAT and CDR2 FQNNGV. V trimming: 5 bases; J trimming: 3 bases; junction bases outside the gene matches: 7.

The chain is built from TRBV7-3 and TRBJ2-3; possible D gene TRBD2, 6 bases. CDR1 is SGHTA, CDR2 FQGTGA, per germline. V dropped 3 bases and J dropped 5 bases, with 18 bases sitting between them. This CDR3 is 16 amino acids long. The CDR3 protein is CASSFRAGGIGDTQYF. The CDR3 coding sequence is TGTGCCAGCAGCTTTCGAGCGGGTGGGATAGGAGATACGCAGTATTTT.

V is TRBV7-9 and J is TRBJ1-2; the D gene is possibly TRBD1 (6 bases). The length of the CDR3 is 14 residues. Germline assignment: CDR1 SEHNR and CDR2 FQNEAQ (reference sequence). V was trimmed by 4 bases and J by 8 bases, leaving 17 bases between them. The DNA of the CDR3 is TGTGCCAGCAGCTCCACTACAGGGCTTGGGGGCTACACCTTC. It is translated as CASSSTTGLGGYTF.

The chain is built from TRBV5-1 and TRBJ2-1, with TRBD1 as a possible D gene (6 bases). Germline lookup yields CDR1 SGHRS and CDR2 YFSETQ. V was cut by 0 bases and J by 0 bases, with 10 bases left in between. This CDR3 spans 16 amino acids. The CDR3 is CASSLEGGSSYNEQFF. The CDR3 DNA sequence: TGCGCCAGCAGCTTGGAAGGGGGAAGCTCCTACAATGAGCAGTTCTTC. The variable domain in full, with the rest retrieved from reference TRBV5-1 and TRBJ2-1, is KAGVTQTPRYLIKTRGQQVTLSCSPISGHRSVSWYQQTPGQGLQFLFEYFSETQRNKGNFPGRFSGRQFSNSRSEMNVSTLELGDSALYLCASSLEGGSSYNEQFFGPGTRLTVL.

The rearrangement uses TRBV3-1 (or the pseudogene TRBV3-2) and TRBJ2-5; tentatively, D is TRBD1 (6 bases). Trimming took 0 bases from V and 5 from J, leaving 10 bases between them. The CDR3 sequence is 14 residues long. From germline, CDR1 is LGHDT and CDR2 YNNKEL (reference sequence). CDR3 protein: CASSQDDRRETQYF. In DNA, the CDR3 is TGTGCCAGCAGCCAAGATGACAGGAGGGAGACCCAGTACTTC.

The rearrangement joins TRBV19 to TRBJ1-2, with no clear D. Per the germline V gene, CDR1 is LNHDA and CDR2 is SQIVND (reference sequence). Trimming pared 3 bases from V and 3 bases from J, leaving 14 bases between. This CDR3 is 15 amino acids long. CDR3 loop: CASSMKLAGDYGYTF. The CDR3 coding sequence is TGTGCCAGTAGTATGAAGCTAGCGGGAGACTATGGCTACACCTTC.

The V call is TRBV29-1, the J call TRBJ2-2; 7 bases match TRBD1. V was pared by 8 bases and J by 7 bases, with 10 bases of the junction left unmatched. The CDR3 is made up of 13 amino acids. In germline, CDR1 is SQVTM, CDR2 ANQGSEA. The CDR3 loop is CSLKTGLGGELFF. CDR3 DNA: TGCAGCCTGAAGACAGGGCTTGGCGGGGAGCTGTTTTTT.

This chain uses TRBV19 with TRBJ2-3; 11 bases are shared with TRBD2. Germline-derived CDR1 and CDR2 are LNHDA and SQIVND (reference sequence). The length of the CDR3 is 13 residues. Unmatched junction bases numbered 5, after V lost 5 bases and J lost 10 bases. The CDR3 protein is CASSLEGLAAQYF. CDR3 in DNA: TGTGCCAGTAGTCTCGAGGGACTAGCGGCGCAGTATTTT.

The chain couples TRBV5-8 to TRBJ2-1; weak D call: TRBD1 (6 bases). V lost 3 bases and J 0 bases, leaving 16 bases between the germline ends. The CDR3 loop spans 17 amino acids. Germline V lookup: CDR1 SGHTS, CDR2 YDEGEE. Here the CDR3 DNA reads TGTGCCAGCAGCTATTTGAGACAGGAGAGCTCCTACAATGAGCAGTTCTTC. The encoded protein is CASSYLRQESSYNEQFF.

The chain combines TRBV15 with TRBJ2-5; the D gene is possibly TRBD1 (6 bases). V gave up 0 bases and J gave up 2 bases, with 10 bases separating them. Germline V gene sequence: CDR1 LNHNV, CDR2 YYDKDF (reference sequence). This CDR3 contains 15 residues. CDR3 amino acids: CATSRDVGTQETQYF. The CDR3 DNA reads TGTGCCACCAGCAGAGATGTCGGGACACAAGAGACCCAGTACTTC.

The chain combines TRBV18 with TRBJ1-4; 7 bases line up with TRBD1. This CDR3 comprises 13 residues. Trimming at V came to 0 bases and at J to 12 bases, leaving 4 bases not matched to a gene. Germline CDR1 is KGHSH and CDR2 is LQKENI. The chain's CDR3 is CASSPPTGSQLFF. CDR3 sequence (DNA): TGTGCCAGCTCACCACCGACAGGGTCCCAACTGTTTTTT.